The 23 T cell receptor beta chains presented below share a single source sample, sequenced in a study of blood T cell repertoires in COVID-19. The repertoire was sequenced with immunoSEQ multiplex PCR; TCRdb's copy has only in-frame clones and lacks some. The table records 150,000 to 200,000 clones, 65% to 90% of them present only once. Material: peripheral blood. These receptors came from a woman between 40 and 50 years old with COVID-19, enrolled during active disease.

This clone has just a few counts. V usage is TRBV4-1 and J usage is TRBJ2-7; D is undetermined. CDR1 MGHRA and CDR2 YSYEKL come from the germline V gene. The length of the CDR3 is 14 residues. Trimming cost V 2 bases and J 4 bases, with 12 bases left between them. In DNA form, the CDR3 reads TGCGCCAGCAGCCAACAATTGGGCCCTTACGAGCAGTACTTC. Protein sequence: CASSQQLGPYEQYF.

This clone appeared a few times. The sample carries other DNA sequences with the same CDR3. The V gene is TRBV7-3, the J gene TRBJ2-3; TRBD2 agrees at 9 bases. Germline-derived CDR1 and CDR2 are SGHTA and FQGTGA. Unmatched junction bases numbered 5, after V lost 5 bases and J lost 2 bases. The CDR3 runs 15 residues. CDR3 sequence reads: CASSQAGGLTDTQYF. The DNA of the CDR3 is TGTGCCAGCAGCCAAGCGGGAGGCCTCACAGATACGCAGTATTTT.

The CDR3, as DNA: TGTGCCAGCAGTTTAGCGGGAGATCACGAGCAGTACTTC. It codes for CASSLAGDHEQYF. This rearrangement joins TRBV6-2 or TRBV6-3 to TRBJ2-7, with 9 bases fitting TRBD2. Germline loops: CDR1 MNHEY, CDR2 SVGEGT. V dropped 4 bases and J dropped 5; count of bases not matched to a gene: 3. The CDR3 has 13 residues.

This clone has only a few counts. The chain employs TRBV11-3 and TRBJ1-1; possible D gene TRBD1, 6 bases. The CDR3 has 13 residues. Between the trimmed V and J ends, which lost 5 bases and 5 bases, there was a span of 12 bases. Germline values: CDR1 SGHNT, CDR2 YENEEA. The CDR3 region has the DNA TGTGCCAGCAGCCAGGGGTGGGGTACTGAAGCTTTCTTT. Protein sequence: CASSQGWGTEAFF.

CDR3 amino acids: CASSFETGGGEQYF. CDR3 nucleotide sequence: TGTGCCAGCAGCTTCGAGACAGGGGGCGGCGAGCAGTACTTC. The V call is TRBV11-2, the J call TRBJ2-7, with 10 bases aligning to TRBD1. Germline CDR1 SGHAT, CDR2 FQNNGV. The J segment lost 6 bases and the V segment lost 3 bases, leaving 5 bases of the junction unmatched. The CDR3 totals 14 residues.

The chain uses TRBV27 and TRBJ2-2; the D gene is possibly TRBD1 (6 bases). The length of the CDR3 is 16 residues. The V gene's germline CDR1 is MNHEY and CDR2 SMNVEV (reference sequence). V gave up 4 bases and J gave up 4 bases, with 16 bases separating them. The CDR3: CASSSPRGRGTGELFF. The CDR3 region has the DNA TGTGCCAGCAGTTCACCCAGGGGAAGGGGCACCGGGGAGCTGTTTTTT.

This clone was detected only once. The CDR3 region has the DNA TGTGCCAGCAGCCTTGGACTAGCGGGTGCAGATACGCAGTATTTT. Residues: CASSLGLAGADTQYF. This chain uses TRBV7-3 with TRBJ2-3; 11 nucleotides line up with TRBD2. Germline CDR1 reads SGHTA; CDR2 reads FQGTGA. This CDR3 contains 15 residues. Germline trimming cut 5 bases from V and 4 bases from J; bases unmatched to any gene: 5.

The rearrangement links TRBV7-2 to TRBJ2-5, with TRBD2 as a possible D gene (6 bases). V lost 0 bases and J 5 bases, leaving 13 bases between the germline ends. Germline CDR1 SGHTA, CDR2 FQGNSA. CDR3 size: 15 residues. CDR3 amino acids: CASSLAPGVVETQYF. For the CDR3, the DNA is TGTGCCAGCAGCTTAGCTCCGGGGGTGGTTGAGACCCAGTACTTC.

This chain joins TRBV30 and TRBJ2-7; D not certain. The germline V gene encodes CDR1 GTSNPN and CDR2 SVGIG (reference sequence). This CDR3 is 14 amino acids long. V was clipped by 3 bases and J by 0 bases, with 12 bases between them. CDR3 residues: CAWRPRHSSYEQYV. DNA of the CDR3: TGTGCCTGGAGACCGAGACATAGCTCCTACGAGCAGTACGTC.

This clone has a count of ten or more. The rearrangement links TRBV11-2 to TRBJ1-1; D call uncertain. Trimming took 2 bases from V and 1 from J, leaving 8 bases between them. The V gene's germline CDR1 is SGHAT and CDR2 FQNNGV. The CDR3 runs to 14 residues. CDR3 DNA: TGTGCCAGCAGCTTACTAGAACGGAACACTGAAGCTTTCTTT. Its translation: CASSLLERNTEAFF.

The chain has TRBV9 and TRBJ2-3; a weak D match, TRBD2 (5 bases). Trimming stripped 0 bases from V and 1 base from J, with 9 bases between. The CDR3 runs to 15 residues. Germline V gene lookup returns CDR1 SGDLS and CDR2 YYNGEE. As DNA, the CDR3 is TGTGCCAGCAGCGTAGACGGGAAGGGCACAGATACGCAGTATTTT. The encoded protein is CASSVDGKGTDTQYF.

This chain uses TRBV12-3 or TRBV12-4 with TRBJ2-1, with TRBD2 identical over 8 bases. V shed 7 bases, J shed 8 bases, and the junction held 7 bases outside the gene matches. The CDR3 length is 13 residues. CDR3 nucleotide sequence: TGTGCCAGCAATGCGGGGGGCGGGCATGAGCAGTTCTTC. Translated: CASNAGGGHEQFF.

CDR3 sequence: CASSRTGTNEKLFF. DNA of the CDR3: TGTGCCAGCTCACGTACCGGGACTAATGAAAAACTGTTTTTT. The genes are TRBV18 and TRBJ1-4; D uncertain. With 4 bases removed from V and 2 bases from J, the gap between germline ends came to 8 bases. The germline CDR1 and CDR2 sequences are KGHSH and LQKENI. The CDR3 runs to 14 residues.

The CDR3 DNA sequence: TGTGCCACCAGTGATGGGACAAACTCTGGAAACACCATATATTTT. Amino acid sequence: CATSDGTNSGNTIYF. V is TRBV24-1 and J is TRBJ1-3, with a possible D match to TRBD1 (6 bases). The CDR3 is made up of 15 amino acids. Germline values: CDR1 KGHDR, CDR2 SFDVKD. With 3 bases removed from V and 0 bases from J, the gap between germline ends came to 8 bases.

V is TRBV7-9 and J is TRBJ2-3; TRBD2 matches at 12 bases. The junction had 13 bases not matched to a gene; V was cut back by 5 bases and J by 1 base. Germline V gene sequence: CDR1 SEHNR, CDR2 FQNEAQ (reference sequence). There are 19 residues in the CDR3. The DNA for the CDR3 is TGTGCCAGCAGCACAAGGGTGACTAGCGGGGGACTCCGCACAGATACGCAGTATTTT. Its translation is CASSTRVTSGGLRTDTQYF.

The chain recombines TRBV5-6 with TRBJ1-6, with unresolved D. Germline CDR1 reads SGHDT; CDR2 reads YYEEEE. Trimming removed 2 bases from V and 8 bases from J, with 8 bases in between. The CDR3 is 13 residues long. CDR3 amino acids: CASSLLADSPLHF. The DNA of the CDR3 is TGTGCCAGCAGCTTATTGGCAGATTCACCCCTCCACTTT.

The chain couples TRBV7-2 to TRBJ2-7; TRBD2 matches at 8 bases. CDR3 length: 14 amino acids. CDR1 and CDR2 (germline): SGHTA, FQGNSA. After removal of 5 bases from V and 2 bases from J, the junction contained 5 bases not matched to a gene. CDR3 region: CASSGRAGAYEQYF. The CDR3 nucleotides are TGTGCCAGCAGCGGGAGAGCGGGGGCCTACGAGCAGTACTTC.

This chain connects TRBV12-3 or TRBV12-4 to TRBJ1-2; D uncertain. The CDR3 loop spans 13 amino acids. V was cut by 3 bases and J by 4 bases, with 9 bases left in between. The CDR3 DNA reads TGTGCCAGCAGTTTTTCAGCGCTCTATGGCTACACCTTC. It yields the protein CASSFSALYGYTF.

The CDR3 region has the DNA TGTGCCAGCAGCGTAGGGTGGGGGGGCTACAATGAGCAGTTCTTC. It specifies CASSVGWGGYNEQFF. J is TRBJ2-1 and V is TRBV9; 7 bases are a match to TRBD2. The V gene's germline CDR1 is SGDLS and CDR2 YYNGEE. This CDR3 contains 15 residues. V shed 0 bases, J shed 3 bases, and the junction held 3 bases outside the gene matches. The variable domain in full, with the rest retrieved from reference TRBV9 and TRBJ2-1, is DSGVTQTPKHLITATGQRVTLRCSPRSGDLSVYWYQQSLDQGLQFLIQYYNGEERAKGNILERFSAQQFPDLHSELNLSSLELGDSALYFCASSVGWGGYNEQFFGPGTRLTVL.

Written as DNA, the CDR3 is TGTGCCAGTACCGAAGCGACGACAGATACGCAGTATTTT. Protein product: CASTEATTDTQYF. This chain links TRBV19 with TRBJ2-3; D is ambiguous. In germline, CDR1 is LNHDA, CDR2 SQIVND (reference sequence). V lost 7 bases and J lost 3, with 11 bases in between. The CDR3 loop spans 13 amino acids. The complete variable domain, with remaining parts taken from reference TRBV19 and TRBJ2-3, reads DGGITQSPKYLFRKEGQNVTLSCEQNLNHDAMYWYRQDPGQGLRLIYYSQIVNDFQKGDIAEGYSVSREKKESFPLTVTSAQKNPTAFYLCASTEATTDTQYFGPGTRLTVL.

The chain links TRBV5-8 to TRBJ2-7; D call uncertain. This CDR3 is built from 11 residues. Germline lookup yields CDR1 SGHTS and CDR2 YDEGEE. Trimming cost V 6 bases and J 3 bases, with 7 bases left between them. In DNA form, the CDR3 reads TGTGCCAGCACCCTTTACTACGAGCAGTACTTC. Amino acid sequence: CASTLYYEQYF.

The V gene is TRBV28, the J gene TRBJ1-2, with 12 nucleotides matching TRBD1. V was clipped by 6 bases and J by 5 bases; unmatched bases: 10. The CDR3 contains 16 residues. The germline gives CDR1 MDHEN, CDR2 SYDVKM. The CDR3 DNA follows: TGTGCCAGCAGAATAGCCGGGACAGGGGGCAAATATGGCTACACCTTC. This sequence encodes CASRIAGTGGKYGYTF.

The chain has TRBV5-5 and TRBJ1-2; TRBD1 matches at 8 bases. From germline, CDR1 is SGHKS and CDR2 YYEKEE (reference sequence). Trimming cost V 4 bases and J 4 bases; bases outside gene matches: 6. This CDR3 spans 14 amino acids. CDR3 nucleotides: TGTGCCAGCAGCGTTGGACAGGGTAGCTATGGCTACACCTTC. Amino acids: CASSVGQGSYGYTF.